The 28 T cell receptor beta chains below all came from one sample that was sequenced in a study of blood T cell repertoires in COVID-19. The table came from immunoSEQ multiplex PCR; TCRdb's copy has only in-frame clones and leaves some out. The table has about 55,000 clones, approximately 88% seen once. The sample taken for sequencing was peripheral blood. These receptors all come from a man aged 40-55 years with COVID-19, enrolled during active disease.

The table lists this clone with a count of one. The chain employs TRBV7-9 and TRBJ2-2; D perhaps matches TRBD1 (6 bases). Germline V gives CDR1 SEHNR, CDR2 FQNEAQ (reference sequence). The CDR3 is 15 amino acids. The V gene lost 7 bases and the J gene lost 1 base, with 13 bases spanning the gap. CDR3 sequence reads: CASTLPDRNTGELFF. The CDR3 coding sequence is TGTGCCAGCACCCTTCCGGACAGGAACACCGGGGAGCTGTTTTTT.

This clone was observed once. This rearrangement joins TRBV4-2 to TRBJ2-1; 8 positions agree with TRBD2. This CDR3 is 13 amino acids long. With 2 bases clipped from V and 7 bases from J, the junction kept 1 base outside the gene matches. Germline assignment: CDR1 LGHNA and CDR2 YNFKEQ. CDR3 residues: CASSQRGGNEQFF. The CDR3 DNA reads TGTGCCAGCAGCCAACGGGGGGGTAATGAGCAGTTCTTC.

The CDR3 reads CASSLLSYQGSEQYF. CDR3 DNA sequence: TGTGCCAGCAGCTTGCTATCGTATCAGGGCTCCGAGCAGTACTTC. V is TRBV5-5 and J is TRBJ2-7; D may be TRBD1 (5 bases). Trimming removed 1 base at V and 6 bases at J, with 17 bases between. The length of the CDR3 is 15 residues. From germline, CDR1 is SGHKS and CDR2 YYEKEE (reference sequence).

The chain joins TRBV5-6 to TRBJ2-1, with D hard to call. V lost 4 bases, J lost 8 bases, and 7 bases lay in between. CDR1 is SGHDT, CDR2 YYEEEE, per germline. The length of the CDR3 is 11 residues. The chain's CDR3 is CASSNAYEQFF. CDR3 nucleotide sequence: TGTGCCAGCAGCAACGCGTATGAGCAGTTCTTC.

This clone was found once. V and J are TRBV6-6 and TRBJ1-1, with 9 bases that match TRBD1. This CDR3 is built from 12 residues. The V segment lost 6 bases and the J segment 11 bases; nucleotides outside the gene matches: 7. Per germline, CDR1 MNHNY and CDR2 SVGAGI (reference sequence). This CDR3 reads CASSLQGARAFF. CDR3 coding DNA: TGTGCCAGCAGCCTACAGGGGGCCCGTGCTTTCTTT.

The chain joins TRBV30 to TRBJ1-1, with 10 bases matching TRBD1. The CDR3 is made up of 13 amino acids. Germline CDR1 GTSNPN, CDR2 SVGIG (reference sequence). V trimming: 3 bases; J trimming: 4 bases; junction bases outside the gene matches: 2. CDR3 loop: CAWSRTGGTEAFF. Here the CDR3 DNA reads TGTGCCTGGAGCAGGACAGGGGGCACTGAAGCTTTCTTT.

Comments on this clone: This same CDR3 is encoded by further DNA sequences in the sample. This sequence joins TRBV11-2 and TRBJ2-5, with D possibly TRBD2 on 7 matching bases. The CDR3 covers 14 residues. Germline loops: CDR1 SGHAT, CDR2 FQNNGV. The V end was cut by 6 bases, the J end by 7 bases, with 18 bases between. CDR3 protein: CASRTTGGGGTQYF. The CDR3 bases are TGTGCCAGCAGAACGACCGGGGGCGGGGGGACCCAGTACTTC.

This clone was counted only a few times. The CDR3 sequence is CASGSTGPISYEQYF. DNA of the CDR3: TGTGCCAGCGGAAGTACAGGGCCTATTTCCTACGAGCAGTACTTC. This rearrangement joins TRBV2 to TRBJ2-7; possible D gene TRBD1, 6 bases. This CDR3 is built from 15 residues. V was trimmed by 8 bases and J by 1 base, leaving 18 bases between them. Germline V CDR1 and CDR2: SNHLY, FYNNEI.

The chain recombines TRBV11-3 with TRBJ2-5; the D gene is possibly TRBD1 (6 bases). CDR3 size: 14 residues. Trimming left V 0 bases short and J 5 bases short, with 10 bases between. CDR1 and CDR2 from the germline V gene are SGHNT and YENEEA. This CDR3 reads CASSLDGGWETQYF. The CDR3, as DNA: TGTGCCAGCAGCTTAGATGGGGGCTGGGAGACCCAGTACTTC.

The gene calls are TRBV24-1 and TRBJ2-3; D perhaps matches TRBD2 (7 bases). Germline values: CDR1 KGHDR, CDR2 SFDVKD. This CDR3 has 16 amino acids. V was shortened by 5 bases and J by 2 bases, with 16 bases between the two germline ends. CDR3 nucleotide sequence: TGTGCCACCAGTGCTCCAAGGGGGGGCCCCACAGATACGCAGTATTTT. Protein: CATSAPRGGPTDTQYF.

This chain joins TRBV21-1 and TRBJ1-2; the table's D call, TRBD1, has no DNA check behind it. TRBV21-1 is a pseudogene. The CDR3 totals 14 residues. The CDR3 bases are TGTGCCAGCAGCAATGGTATCAGAAACTATGGCTACACCTTC. Translated: CASSNGIRNYGYTF.

The rearrangement uses TRBV7-2 and TRBJ2-3; the match to TRBD2 covers 7 bases. This CDR3 is built from 11 residues. The junction had 3 bases not matched to a gene; V was cut back by 5 bases and J by 10 bases. Germline V gene data show CDR1 as SGHTA and CDR2 as FQGNSA. For the CDR3, the DNA is TGTGCCAGCAGCCCTACTAGCGCGCAGTATTTT. Amino acid sequence: CASSPTSAQYF.

The chain carries TRBV6-1 and TRBJ1-1; D remains unclear. Germline CDR1 is MNHNS and CDR2 is SASEGT. The V gene lost 2 bases and the J gene lost 2 bases, with 12 bases spanning the gap. The CDR3 loop spans 15 amino acids. The DNA for the CDR3 is TGTGCCAGCAGTGAATTGCGGCAGTCTAACACTGAAGCTTTCTTT. This sequence encodes CASSELRQSNTEAFF.

This chain uses TRBV11-2 with TRBJ1-4; 10 nucleotides match TRBD1. Germline V CDR1 and CDR2: SGHAT, FQNNGV. CDR3 length: 13 residues. The ends lost 4 bases at V and 8 bases at J; junction bases unmatched: 1. The chain's CDR3 is CASSWDRGEKLFF. CDR3 DNA: TGTGCCAGCAGCTGGGACAGGGGCGAAAAACTGTTTTTT. Full variable domain (rest looked up from reference TRBV11-2 and TRBJ1-4): EAGVAQSPRYKIIEKRQSVAFWCNPISGHATLYWYQQILGQGPKLLIQFQNNGVVDDSQLPKDRFSAERLKGVDSTLKIQPAKLEDSAVYLCASSWDRGEKLFFGSGTQLSVL.

CDR3 residues: CAWELSRTSHLNSPLHF. The CDR3 nucleotides are TGTGCCTGGGAACTCTCACGGACAAGCCACCTTAATTCACCCCTCCACTTT. The rearrangement joins TRBV30 to TRBJ1-6; a weak D match, TRBD1 (5 bases). The CDR3 runs 17 residues. CDR1 and CDR2 from the germline V gene are GTSNPN and SVGIG (reference sequence). Between the trimmed V and J ends, which lost 5 bases and 6 bases, there was a span of 23 bases.

The gene calls are TRBV27 and TRBJ2-7; TRBD2 agrees at 12 bases. The CDR3 extends over 15 amino acids. Germline V CDR1 and CDR2: MNHEY, SMNVEV (reference sequence). Losses at the gene ends were 8 bases for V and 3 bases for J; bases not matched to a gene: 8. Here the CDR3 reads CASGRLAGDGYEQYF. The CDR3 nucleotides read TGTGCCAGCGGCCGACTAGCGGGAGACGGCTACGAGCAGTACTTC.

CDR3 amino acids: CASSLEQTEQYF. The CDR3, as DNA: TGTGCCAGCAGCTTAGAACAGACGGAGCAGTACTTC. The gene calls are TRBV7-9 and TRBJ2-7, with D unclear. CDR3 length: 12 amino acids. Trimming took 1 base from V and 7 from J, leaving 8 bases between them. Germline CDR1 is SEHNR and CDR2 is FQNEAQ (reference sequence).

The V gene is TRBV11-2, the J gene TRBJ1-1; D is possibly TRBD1 (6 bases). This CDR3 is 15 amino acids long. CDR1 and CDR2 from the germline V gene are SGHAT and FQNNGV. Trimming took 5 bases from V and 7 from J, leaving 20 bases between them. The CDR3 loop reads CASSNTGTPYNEAFF. CDR3 coding DNA: TGTGCCAGCAGCAATACAGGGACCCCGTATAATGAAGCTTTCTTT.

The chain joins TRBV11-3 to TRBJ2-7; D possibly corresponds to TRBD1 (5 bases). V was shortened by 5 bases and J by 4 bases, with 15 bases between the two germline ends. This CDR3 has 14 amino acids. Germline CDR1 and CDR2: SGHNT and YENEEA. CDR3 DNA sequence: TGTGCCAGCAGCCCCTTAGACAGTCGGTACGAGCAGTACTTC. The encoded protein is CASSPLDSRYEQYF.

The chain is built from TRBV15 and TRBJ1-3, with D perhaps matching TRBD1 (6 bases). V shed 1 base and J shed 4 bases, with 14 bases lying between them. The V gene's germline CDR1 is LNHNV and CDR2 YYDKDF (reference sequence). This CDR3 comprises 16 residues. The CDR3 DNA reads as TGTGCCACCAGCAGAGCCAGGGGAGTTTCCGGAAACACCATATATTTT. This sequence encodes CATSRARGVSGNTIYF.

The chain carries TRBV12-3 or TRBV12-4 and TRBJ2-7, with 8 nucleotides matching TRBD1. The CDR3 loop spans 12 amino acids. The J segment lost 5 bases and the V segment lost 8 bases, leaving 5 bases of the junction unmatched. CDR3 amino acids: CASGQGAHEQYF. As DNA, the CDR3 is TGTGCCAGCGGGCAGGGGGCCCACGAGCAGTACTTC.

The gene calls are TRBV9 and TRBJ2-2, with 7 bases identical to TRBD2. V lost 1 base, J lost 5 bases, and 5 bases stayed unmatched. The CDR3 sequence is 15 residues long. The germline V gene has CDR1 SGDLS and CDR2 YYNGEE. Here the CDR3 DNA reads TGTGCCAGCAGCGTAACCGGGACTACAACCGGGGAGCTGTTTTTT. Translating gives CASSVTGTTTGELFF.

This clone was detected only once. This chain uses TRBV2 with TRBJ2-1; 12 bases match TRBD2. The CDR3 contains 17 residues. The junction had 7 bases not matched to a gene; V was cut back by 0 bases and J by 7 bases. CDR1 and CDR2 from the germline V gene are SNHLY and FYNNEI. CDR3 in amino acids: CASSEAVLAGGRNEQFF. CDR3 in DNA: TGTGCCAGCAGTGAAGCAGTGCTAGCGGGGGGGCGGAATGAGCAGTTCTTC. Variable domain in full (rest from reference TRBV2 and TRBJ2-1): EPEVTQTPSHQVTQMGQEVILRCVPISNHLYFYWYRQILGQKVEFLVSFYNNEISEKSEIFDDQFSVERPDGSNFTLKIRSTKLEDSAMYFCASSEAVLAGGRNEQFFGPGTRLTVL.

This chain connects TRBV27 to TRBJ1-5; D possibly corresponds to TRBD1 (5 bases). This CDR3 region has 17 residues. Germline loops: CDR1 MNHEY, CDR2 SMNVEV (reference sequence). Trimming left V 0 bases short and J 2 bases short, with 14 bases between. CDR3 in DNA: TGTGCCAGCAGTTTATCGATGAAGGTAGGGGGCAATCAGCCCCAGCATTTT. Translated: CASSLSMKVGGNQPQHF.

This sequence joins TRBV6-6 and TRBJ2-7, with a tentative D call TRBD2 (7 bases). The germline V gene encodes CDR1 MNHNY and CDR2 SVGAGI (reference sequence). This CDR3 is 16 amino acids long. Deletions cut 2 bases from V and 4 bases from J, with 18 bases between. CDR3 in amino acids: CASSYALGGPSYEQYF. CDR3 DNA sequence: TGTGCCAGCAGTTACGCCCTCGGGGGGCCTAGTTACGAGCAGTACTTC.

This clone showed up just once. The chain recombines TRBV19 with TRBJ2-3; D gene uncertain. Trimming cost V 3 bases and J 0 bases, with 7 bases left between them. Germline assignment: CDR1 LNHDA and CDR2 SQIVND (reference sequence). This CDR3 contains 14 residues. The CDR3 coding sequence is TGTGCCAGTAGTATTGGCAAAAGCACAGATACGCAGTATTTT. Residues: CASSIGKSTDTQYF.

The genes are TRBV2 and TRBJ2-7; 11 bases map to TRBD2. The CDR3 totals 14 residues. Losses at the gene ends were 7 bases for V and 2 bases for J; bases not matched to a gene: 4. Germline values: CDR1 SNHLY, CDR2 FYNNEI. The CDR3 region is CASTQLAGAYEQYF. The CDR3 DNA reads as TGTGCCAGCACCCAACTAGCGGGGGCCTACGAGCAGTACTTC.

The chain couples TRBV19 to TRBJ2-3; 8 positions match TRBD2. Germline V gene lookup returns CDR1 LNHDA and CDR2 SQIVND (reference sequence). The CDR3 sequence is 16 residues long. Losses at the gene ends were 6 bases for V and 2 bases for J; bases not matched to a gene: 10. The CDR3 nucleotides are TGTGCCAGTAGCAAACTAGCGGAGCCTGCCACAGATACGCAGTATTTT. This translates into CASSKLAEPATDTQYF.